This entry features one T cell receptor (beta chain) sequence. Its antigen is unknown. Trimming pared 1 base from V and 0 bases from J, leaving 13 bases between. Germline CDR1 LGHDT, CDR2 YNNKEL (reference sequence). The CDR3 extends over 17 amino acids. These data belong to a study of T cell responses to AZD1222 COVID-19 vaccine. Study results and caveats: Donor demographics were predominantly white British with a female majority; clonal diversity may be underestimated.

Profiling relied on immunoSEQ multiplex PCR, and the TCRdb table lists in-frame clones only, not all of them. The sample holds 130,000 to 150,000 clones, about nine tenths seen once. The receptor was isolated from an adult who received the AZD1222 COVID-19 vaccine. The material sequenced was peripheral blood, taken 28 days after the second AZD1222 dose. The chain couples TRBV3-1 (or the pseudogene TRBV3-2) to TRBJ1-5, with D hard to call. The CDR3 region is CASSQGVTRRSNQPQHF. For the CDR3, the DNA is TGTGCCAGCAGCCAAGGTGTAACTAGGCGTAGCAATCAGCCCCAGCATTTT.